This is a list of T cell receptor beta chains from one sample in a study of T cell responses to AZD1222 COVID-19 vaccine. Repertoires were generated with immunoSEQ multiplex PCR, while TCRdb's copy carries only in-frame clones and drops some. This table holds 100,000 or so clones, 80% to 95% found once. The source was peripheral blood, collected on day 0 of AZD1222 vaccination. Receptors originate from an adult in good health. The CDR3 runs from the conserved cysteine through the conserved F or W. A D gene is named only where the DNA matches it firmly. Clone size is shown for a subset of rows, as once, few, many or a class of expanded clone.

clone size: -; J gene: TRBJ2-2; V gene: TRBV28; D gene: TRBD2; CDR3 DNA: TGTGCCAGCAGACCCGGACTAGCGGAGAACACCGGGGAGCTGTTTTTT; CDR3 protein: CASRPGLAENTGELFF
clone size: -; J gene: TRBJ2-7; V gene: TRBV29-1; D gene: -; CDR3 DNA: TGCAGCGTTGATGACGGCTCCTACGAGCAGTACTTC; CDR3 protein: CSVDDGSYEQYF
clone size: -; J gene: TRBJ1-3; V gene: TRBV2; D gene: -; CDR3 DNA: TGTGCCAGCCGGGGGTCTGGAAACACCATATATTTT; CDR3 protein: CASRGSGNTIYF
clone size: -; J gene: TRBJ2-3; V gene: TRBV18; D gene: TRBD1; CDR3 DNA: TGTGCCAGCTCACCCGACAGGGGGCGGACAGATACGCAGTATTTT; CDR3 protein: CASSPDRGRTDTQYF
clone size: -; J gene: TRBJ1-1; V gene: TRBV5-1; D gene: -; CDR3 DNA: TGCGCCAGCAGCTTGGACAGGCCGAACACTGAAGCTTTCTTT; CDR3 protein: CASSLDRPNTEAFF
clone size: -; J gene: TRBJ2-2; V gene: TRBV21-1; D gene: -; CDR3 DNA: TGTGCCAGCAGCATCAAGCGGGAGGGCCCCGAGACCGGGGAGCTGTTTTTT; CDR3 protein: CASSIKREGPETGELFF
clone size: -; J gene: TRBJ1-3; V gene: TRBV10-3; D gene: -; CDR3 DNA: TGTGCCATCAGTGAGTCCCAGAGCTCTGGAAACACCATATATTTT; CDR3 protein: CAISESQSSGNTIYF
clone size: -; J gene: TRBJ1-5; V gene: TRBV4-2; D gene: -; CDR3 DNA: TGTGCCAGCAGCCAAGATGGTGCAATCGGGTGGGCCAGTCAGCCCCAGCATTTT; CDR3 protein: CASSQDGAIGWASQPQHF
clone size: -; J gene: TRBJ2-1; V gene: TRBV12-3/TRBV12-4; D gene: -; CDR3 DNA: TGTGCCAGCAGTTTTGGGACCCACAGTGAGCAGTTCTTC; CDR3 protein: CASSFGTHSEQFF
clone size: -; J gene: TRBJ1-4; V gene: TRBV6-4; D gene: -; CDR3 DNA: TGTGCCAGCAGTGACTCGCCAACGGTCGCTAATGAAAAACTGTTTTTT; CDR3 protein: CASSDSPTVANEKLFF
clone size: once; J gene: TRBJ2-1; V gene: TRBV14; D gene: -; CDR3 DNA: TGTGCCAGCAGCCAAGATAAGAGGACTACTACTGAGCAGTTCTTC; CDR3 protein: CASSQDKRTTTEQFF
clone size: once; J gene: TRBJ1-4; V gene: TRBV29-1; D gene: -; CDR3 DNA: TGCAGCGTTGAAGTAGGTGAAAAACTGTTTTTT; CDR3 protein: CSVEVGEKLFF
clone size: -; J gene: TRBJ1-2; V gene: TRBV7-2; D gene: -; CDR3 DNA: TGTGCCAGCAGCTTAGCCGTAGGGGTGAGGTATGGCTACACCTTC; CDR3 protein: CASSLAVGVRYGYTF
clone size: -; J gene: TRBJ1-1; V gene: TRBV19; D gene: TRBD1; CDR3 DNA: TGTGCCAGTAGAACGGACAGGAAGGCTTTCTTT; CDR3 protein: CASRTDRKAFF
clone size: -; J gene: TRBJ1-5; V gene: TRBV19; D gene: TRBD1; CDR3 DNA: TGTGCCAGTACCCCCGACAGGGAAAGCAATCAGCCCCAGCATTTT; CDR3 protein: CASTPDRESNQPQHF
clone size: -; J gene: TRBJ2-1; V gene: TRBV10-2; D gene: -; CDR3 DNA: TGCGCCAGCCAAGGGGCCGGTGGAACCCACTACAATGAGCAGTTCTTC; CDR3 protein: CASQGAGGTHYNEQFF
clone size: -; J gene: TRBJ1-2; V gene: TRBV30; D gene: TRBD1; CDR3 DNA: TGTGCCTGGAGTCGGGGGACAGGGGGTGGCTACACCTTC; CDR3 protein: CAWSRGTGGGYTF
clone size: -; J gene: TRBJ2-7; V gene: TRBV15; D gene: -; CDR3 DNA: TGTGCCACCAGCAGAGGCGGCAGCTCCTACGAGCAGTACTTC; CDR3 protein: CATSRGGSSYEQYF
clone size: -; J gene: TRBJ2-2; V gene: TRBV6-2/TRBV6-3; D gene: -; CDR3 DNA: TGTGCCAGCAGACCTTCTGGAGGGGCCGGGGAGCTGTTTTTT; CDR3 protein: CASRPSGGAGELFF
clone size: -; J gene: TRBJ1-1; V gene: TRBV3-1/TRBV3-2; D gene: -; CDR3 DNA: TGTGCCAGCAGCCAAGCTAGGATTAGGCTCGGGGGCACTGAAGCTTTCTTT; CDR3 protein: CASSQARIRLGGTEAFF
clone size: -; J gene: TRBJ2-1; V gene: TRBV7-3; D gene: -; CDR3 DNA: TGTGCCAGCAGCCCCTGGGTTCGAGGGGCCGGTGAGCAGTTCTTC; CDR3 protein: CASSPWVRGAGEQFF
clone size: -; J gene: TRBJ2-3; V gene: TRBV5-1; D gene: TRBD2; CDR3 DNA: TGCGCCAGCAGCCCAGGACTAGCGGGAAACACAGATACGCAGTATTTT; CDR3 protein: CASSPGLAGNTDTQYF
clone size: -; J gene: TRBJ1-4; V gene: TRBV18; D gene: -; CDR3 DNA: TGTGCCAGCTCACTAAACAGCCCGAGAGCTAATGAAAAACTGTTTTTT; CDR3 protein: CASSLNSPRANEKLFF
clone size: -; J gene: TRBJ1-2; V gene: TRBV3-1/TRBV3-2; D gene: -; CDR3 DNA: TGTGCCAGCAGCCAAGTGGGGGCGGCCCCGATGAATGGCTACACCTTC; CDR3 protein: CASSQVGAAPMNGYTF
clone size: -; J gene: TRBJ2-7; V gene: TRBV12-3/TRBV12-4; D gene: TRBD1; CDR3 DNA: TGTGCCAGCAGCCGGACAGGGGGGGACGAGCAGTACTTC; CDR3 protein: CASSRTGGDEQYF
clone size: -; J gene: TRBJ1-3; V gene: TRBV9; D gene: -; CDR3 DNA: TGTGCCAGCAGCGTCGACATCCGGGACGGTGGAAACACCATATATTTT; CDR3 protein: CASSVDIRDGGNTIYF
clone size: -; J gene: TRBJ2-1; V gene: TRBV10-3; D gene: TRBD1; CDR3 DNA: TGTGCCATCAGGGCAGGGGCAGGGGGTAGCTCCTACAATGAGCAGTTCTTC; CDR3 protein: CAIRAGAGGSSYNEQFF
clone size: -; J gene: TRBJ1-5; V gene: TRBV6-1; D gene: -; CDR3 DNA: TGTGCCAGCAGTGTACAAGGCAGGGGTCACAATCAGCCCCAGCATTTT; CDR3 protein: CASSVQGRGHNQPQHF
clone size: -; J gene: TRBJ2-4; V gene: TRBV10-2; D gene: TRBD1; CDR3 DNA: TGCGCCAGCAGCTCGGACAGGGGGCCTTCCAAAAACATTCAGTACTTC; CDR3 protein: CASSSDRGPSKNIQYF
clone size: -; J gene: TRBJ1-4; V gene: TRBV27; D gene: TRBD1; CDR3 DNA: TGTGCCAGCAGTTTAGTTGGGACAGGGTATGAAAAACTGTTTTTT; CDR3 protein: CASSLVGTGYEKLFF
clone size: -; J gene: TRBJ2-1; V gene: TRBV27; D gene: -; CDR3 DNA: TGTGCCAGCAGTTTAAGCTCCTACAATGAGCAGTTCTTC; CDR3 protein: CASSLSSYNEQFF
clone size: -; J gene: TRBJ2-7; V gene: TRBV18; D gene: TRBD2; CDR3 DNA: TGTGCCAGCTCACCACAGGGGACTAGCGGGAGCTCCTACGAGCAGTACTTC; CDR3 protein: CASSPQGTSGSSYEQYF
clone size: -; J gene: TRBJ2-7; V gene: TRBV3-1/TRBV3-2; D gene: -; CDR3 DNA: TGTGCCAGCAGCCAAGATTGGGAGTACGAGCAGTACTTC; CDR3 protein: CASSQDWEYEQYF
clone size: -; J gene: TRBJ2-1; V gene: TRBV30; D gene: TRBD2; CDR3 DNA: TGTGCCTGGAGTGTAGGGAGGGACAATGAGCAGTTCTTC; CDR3 protein: CAWSVGRDNEQFF
clone size: -; J gene: TRBJ1-2; V gene: TRBV9; D gene: -; CDR3 DNA: TGTGCCAGCAGCTCCCGGCCAGAGGGATTTAACTATGGCTACACCTTC; CDR3 protein: CASSSRPEGFNYGYTF
clone size: -; J gene: TRBJ2-7; V gene: TRBV5-5; D gene: -; CDR3 DNA: TGTGCCAGCAGCTTGGTATGGTTTAGTGGCGAGCAGTACTTC; CDR3 protein: CASSLVWFSGEQYF
clone size: -; J gene: TRBJ1-6; V gene: TRBV27; D gene: -; CDR3 DNA: TGTGCCAGGGTCCGGGACGCTAATTCACCCCTCCACTTT; CDR3 protein: CARVRDANSPLHF
clone size: -; J gene: TRBJ2-7; V gene: TRBV5-1; D gene: TRBD2; CDR3 DNA: TGCGCCAGCAGTTATAGCGGGAGGGACTCCTACGAGCAGTACTTC; CDR3 protein: CASSYSGRDSYEQYF
clone size: -; J gene: TRBJ2-7; V gene: TRBV10-2; D gene: -; CDR3 DNA: TGCGCCAGCAGTAGCCCAGGGACTCTAGGCGAGCAGTACTTC; CDR3 protein: CASSSPGTLGEQYF
clone size: -; J gene: TRBJ2-3; V gene: TRBV27; D gene: TRBD2; CDR3 DNA: TGTGCCAGCAGTTTGGGGCGGGAGAATGGTCTAGATACGCAGTATTTT; CDR3 protein: CASSLGRENGLDTQYF
clone size: once; J gene: TRBJ2-5; V gene: TRBV19; D gene: TRBD2; CDR3 DNA: TGTGCCAGTAGTCTCAACACGCCGGGACTAGGGGGGGAGACCCAGTACTTC; CDR3 protein: CASSLNTPGLGGETQYF
clone size: -; J gene: TRBJ2-7; V gene: TRBV19; D gene: TRBD1; CDR3 DNA: TGTGCCAGTAGTTCGGACAGGGACGGAGAGCAGTACTTC; CDR3 protein: CASSSDRDGEQYF
clone size: once; J gene: TRBJ2-2; V gene: TRBV7-9; D gene: TRBD1; CDR3 DNA: TGTGCCAGCAGCTCCCGAGGCAGGGGGCCCACCGGGGAGCTGTTTTTT; CDR3 protein: CASSSRGRGPTGELFF
clone size: -; J gene: TRBJ2-3; V gene: TRBV19; D gene: -; CDR3 DNA: TGTGCCAGTAGTATGCAAACGGAGACTGTAACGCAGTATTTT; CDR3 protein: CASSMQTETVTQYF
clone size: -; J gene: TRBJ2-1; V gene: TRBV6-6; D gene: TRBD2; CDR3 DNA: TGTGCCAGCAGTTACCGGGCGGGAGGGCCGCTTGGTGAGCAGTTCTTC; CDR3 protein: CASSYRAGGPLGEQFF
clone size: -; J gene: TRBJ2-7; V gene: TRBV28; D gene: TRBD2; CDR3 DNA: TGTGCCAGCAGTTTGTATGCTAGCGGGGCCTACGAGCAGTACTTC; CDR3 protein: CASSLYASGAYEQYF
clone size: -; J gene: TRBJ1-6; V gene: TRBV27; D gene: -; CDR3 DNA: TGTGCCACCTCGGTAGAGATGGGCTCACCCCTCCACTTT; CDR3 protein: CATSVEMGSPLHF
clone size: -; J gene: TRBJ2-1; V gene: TRBV5-1; D gene: TRBD2; CDR3 DNA: TGCGCCAGCAGCTTGGCCGGACAGCCCGGGACTAGCGGGTACAATGAGCAGTTCTTC; CDR3 protein: CASSLAGQPGTSGYNEQFF
clone size: -; J gene: TRBJ1-2; V gene: TRBV4-1; D gene: -; CDR3 DNA: TGCGCCAGCAGCCACATTGATATGGGGTTCTCTCTTTTCCGTGGCTACACCTTC; CDR3 protein: CASSHIDMGFSLFRGYTF
clone size: -; J gene: TRBJ1-1; V gene: TRBV19; D gene: TRBD1; CDR3 DNA: TGTGCCAGTAGTGGACAGGGGGCGGGGAACACTGAAGCTTTCTTT; CDR3 protein: CASSGQGAGNTEAFF
clone size: -; J gene: TRBJ2-5; V gene: TRBV15; D gene: -; CDR3 DNA: TGTGCCACCAGCAGAGATAAAGAGACCCAGTACTTC; CDR3 protein: CATSRDKETQYF
clone size: -; J gene: TRBJ2-7; V gene: TRBV29-1; D gene: TRBD2; CDR3 DNA: TGCAGCGTTGCTAGCGGGGCCTACGAGCAGTACTTC; CDR3 protein: CSVASGAYEQYF
clone size: -; J gene: TRBJ2-7; V gene: TRBV21-1; D gene: -; CDR3 DNA: TGTGCCAGCAGCAAAGAGGAGGCAGCCTGGGACGAGCAGTACTTC; CDR3 protein: CASSKEEAAWDEQYF
clone size: -; J gene: TRBJ1-5; V gene: TRBV6-5; D gene: -; CDR3 DNA: TGTGCCAGCAGTTACTCGAGAGGGGACAATCAGCCCCAGCATTTT; CDR3 protein: CASSYSRGDNQPQHF
clone size: -; J gene: TRBJ2-7; V gene: TRBV19; D gene: TRBD2; CDR3 DNA: TGTGCCAGTAGTTTACCCGGGAGGGGGGACGAGCAGTACTTC; CDR3 protein: CASSLPGRGDEQYF
clone size: -; J gene: TRBJ1-5; V gene: TRBV19; D gene: -; CDR3 DNA: TGTGCCAGTAGTCAGGCGGTCAATCAGCCCCAGCATTTT; CDR3 protein: CASSQAVNQPQHF
clone size: -; J gene: TRBJ1-5; V gene: TRBV2; D gene: TRBD1; CDR3 DNA: TGTGCCAGCAGGACGGGACAGTTTAGCAATCAGCCCCAGCATTTT; CDR3 protein: CASRTGQFSNQPQHF